This entry lists 20 T cell receptor beta chains sequenced from one sample in a study of metastatic and nonmetastatic thyroid tumors. The entire patient cohort was treatment-naive prior to thyroid surgery. TCRdb reprocessed the PCR reads using MiXCR. The sample lists about 18,000 clones, roughly 26% occurring once. Source material: tumor tissue. The origin of the receptors is a female donor with papillary thyroid cancer or a benign thyroid nodule (not recorded which). Some clones in this sample may be carry-over from other donors' samples.

This clone has a count of ten or more. This chain uses TRBV19 with TRBJ2-1, with 14 bases identical to TRBD2. After removal of 6 bases from V and 7 bases from J, the junction contained 8 bases not matched to a gene. Per the germline V gene, CDR1 is LNHDA and CDR2 is SQIVND (reference sequence). The CDR3 runs to 16 residues. The CDR3 DNA is TGTGCCAGTAGCAAACCGACTAGCGGGAGGGTGAATGAGCAGTTCTTC. Protein sequence: CASSKPTSGRVNEQFF.

With respect to this clone: Relative to the germline gene, one junction end is altered; a read error may explain this. The chain uses TRBV11-2 and TRBJ2-7, with 9 positions matching TRBD2. CDR3 length equals 16 residues. Germline values: CDR1 SGHAT, CDR2 FQNNGV. This CDR3 is CAGSLTGTSPSYEQYF. As DNA, the CDR3 is TGTGCCGGCAGCTTAACCGGGACTAGCCCATCCTACGAGCAGTACTTC.

This clone is medium-sized within its sample. The chain is built from TRBV11-2 and TRBJ1-1, with 9 bases fitting TRBD1. This CDR3 has 13 residues. V lost 1 base, J lost 10 bases, and 4 bases stayed unmatched. Germline CDR1 is SGHAT and CDR2 is FQNNGV. CDR3 in amino acids: CASSLGTGVGAFF. The DNA for the CDR3 is TGTGCCAGCAGCTTAGGGACAGGGGTAGGAGCTTTCTTT.

V is TRBV5-1 and J is TRBJ2-1, with 14 bases fitting TRBD2. The CDR3 runs to 17 residues. Germline CDR1 is SGHRS and CDR2 is YFSETQ. The V and J ends lost 6 bases and 8 bases, in that order; junction bases with no gene match: 13. The CDR3 sequence is CASTPLTSGRVFDEQFF. The CDR3 DNA sequence: TGCGCCAGCACCCCCCTGACTAGCGGGAGGGTTTTTGATGAGCAGTTCTTC.

The chain employs TRBV6-2 or TRBV6-3 and TRBJ2-7; tentative D call: TRBD1 (5 bases). Deletions cut 0 bases from V and 2 bases from J, with 11 bases between. Germline V lookup: CDR1 MNHEY, CDR2 SVGEGT. The CDR3 extends over 15 amino acids. In DNA form, the CDR3 reads TGTGCCAGCAGTTACTCCCAAACAGGTACCTACGAGCAGTACTTC. Its translation: CASSYSQTGTYEQYF.

The table lists this clone with many counts. This chain uses TRBV10-3 with TRBJ2-7; D uncertain. This CDR3 is built from 14 residues. Trimming removed 4 bases from V and 4 bases from J, with 14 bases in between. Germline CDR1 ENHRY, CDR2 SYGVKD. CDR3: CAISASYGGYEQYF. The CDR3 nucleotides read TGTGCCATCAGTGCCTCCTACGGTGGGTACGAGCAGTACTTC.

This clone turned up a few times. The chain recombines TRBV27 with TRBJ1-1; D call uncertain. In germline, CDR1 is MNHEY, CDR2 SMNVEV (reference sequence). This CDR3 has 15 amino acids. The V end was cut by 2 bases, the J end by 1 base, with 11 bases between. CDR3 loop: CASSLRGLGNTEAFF. The CDR3 DNA follows: TGTGCCAGCAGTTTACGTGGCCTGGGGAACACTGAAGCTTTCTTT.

The chain carries TRBV20-1 and TRBJ2-2, with TRBD2 identical over 9 bases. The CDR3 runs to 12 residues. The germline CDR1 and CDR2 sequences are DFQATT and SNEGSKA (reference sequence). V shed 6 bases, J shed 8 bases, and the junction held 4 bases outside the gene matches. As DNA, the CDR3 is TGCAGTGCCCAGACTAGCGGTGGGGAGCTGTTTTTT. Its protein product is CSAQTSGGELFF.

V and J are TRBV11-2 and TRBJ2-3; TRBD2 matches 11 bases. The CDR3 is 16 amino acids. Trimming at V came to 1 base and at J to 4 bases, leaving 4 bases not matched to a gene. CDR1 is SGHAT and CDR2 is FQNNGV in the germline V gene. CDR3 coding DNA: TGTGCCAGCAGCTTAGTATTACTAGCGGGAGCAGATACGCAGTATTTT. This translates into CASSLVLLAGADTQYF.

This clone has a count of ten or more. V is TRBV7-9 and J is TRBJ2-1; 13 bases are a match to TRBD2. The CDR3 spans 19 residues. CDR1 and CDR2 (germline): SEHNR, FQNEAQ (reference sequence). Losses at the gene ends were 2 bases for V and 6 bases for J; bases not matched to a gene: 13. The CDR3 sequence: CASSLRTSGSGFFGNEQFF. CDR3 in DNA: TGTGCCAGCAGCTTACGGACTAGCGGGAGTGGATTTTTCGGCAATGAGCAGTTCTTC.

The CDR3 DNA is TGTGCCAGCAGCGTAACAGCGAGCACTGAAGCTTTCTTT. Translation gives CASSVTASTEAFF. The V call is TRBV9, the J call TRBJ1-1; no definite D call. CDR3 length: 13 amino acids. Germline V lookup: CDR1 SGDLS, CDR2 YYNGEE. Trimming shortened V by 1 base and J by 4 bases, and 8 bases separated the two germline ends.

This rearrangement joins TRBV18 to TRBJ1-2, with D perhaps TRBD1 (6 bases). Germline-derived CDR1 and CDR2 are KGHSH and LQKENI. Trimming took 3 bases from V and 3 from J, leaving 8 bases between them. CDR3 length equals 13 residues. Here the CDR3 DNA reads TGTGCCAGCTCACCGGCAGGGGACTATGGCTACACCTTC. Translated: CASSPAGDYGYTF.

The V call is TRBV20-1, the J call TRBJ1-2, with 8 nucleotides matching TRBD1. Germline V gene sequence: CDR1 DFQATT, CDR2 SNEGSKA (reference sequence). This CDR3 contains 12 residues. CDR3 in DNA: TGCAGCCCAGGGGGCACTAACTATGGCTACACCTTC. This translates into CSPGGTNYGYTF.

This clone was counted only a few times. Being one base from a much bigger clone, this may be a read error. The sample has other DNA sequences that encode this CDR3 too. The chain carries TRBV19 and TRBJ2-2; tentatively, D is TRBD2 (6 bases). CDR1 is LNHDA, CDR2 SQIVND, per germline (reference sequence). This CDR3 is 14 amino acids long. The CDR3 DNA reads as TGTGCCACCACCCCGGACTATAACACTGGGGAGCTGTTTTTT. It codes for CATTPDYNTGELFF.

This clone has more than one count but fewer than ten. The CDR3 is CASSVMSYGYTF. In DNA, the CDR3 is TGTGCCAGTAGTGTCATGTCGTATGGCTACACCTTC. The chain joins TRBV19 to TRBJ1-2; D unresolved. V was cut by 5 bases and J by 5 bases, with 9 bases left in between. The CDR3 totals 12 residues. Per germline, CDR1 LNHDA and CDR2 SQIVND (reference sequence).

The chain links TRBV4-2 to TRBJ2-2; TRBD2 might be the D (6 bases). The CDR3 runs to 15 residues. V lost 8 bases and J lost 4, with 17 bases in between. Per the germline V gene, CDR1 is LGHNA and CDR2 is YNFKEQ. Written as DNA, the CDR3 is TGTGCCAGCTCAACGGACCGGGGGAGCACCGGGGAGCTGTTTTTT. Protein sequence: CASSTDRGSTGELFF.

This clone is medium-sized (0.01 to 0.1%) within its sample. The chain joins TRBV19 to TRBJ1-5; TRBD1 is a possible D gene (5 bases). This CDR3 has 13 amino acids. Per germline, CDR1 LNHDA and CDR2 SQIVND (reference sequence). Trimming left V 3 bases short and J 7 bases short, with 10 bases between. CDR3 sequence reads: CASSIWEGQPQHF. The CDR3 bases are TGTGCCAGTAGTATCTGGGAGGGGCAGCCCCAGCATTTT.

Relative to its sample, this clone is medium-sized. The genes are TRBV6-2 or TRBV6-3 and TRBJ1-2; no reliable D call. Germline V gene data show CDR1 as MNHEY and CDR2 as SVGEGT. The CDR3 is 13 amino acids. Trimming shortened V by 7 bases and J by 1 base, and 10 bases separated the two germline ends. The DNA for the CDR3 is TGTGCCAGCAACCCCGGGTTTAACTATGGCTACACCTTC. Translation gives CASNPGFNYGYTF.

The chain carries TRBV5-6 and TRBJ1-2; D possibly corresponds to TRBD1 (6 bases). Deletions cut 3 bases from V and 4 bases from J, with 13 bases between. CDR3 length: 14 amino acids. CDR1 and CDR2 (germline): SGHDT, YYEEEE. The chain's CDR3 is CASSWGGGAYGYTF. The CDR3 DNA reads TGTGCCAGCAGCTGGGGCGGGGGCGCCTATGGCTACACCTTC. Using reference TRBV5-6 and TRBJ1-2 for the parts outside the CDR3, the full variable domain is DAGVTQSPTHLIKTRGQQVTLRCSPKSGHDTVSWYQQALGQGPQFIFQYYEEEERQRGNFPDRFSGHQFPNYSSELNVNALLLGDSALYLCASSWGGGAYGYTFGSGTRLTVV.

In this sample, this clone turned up a few times. The chain carries TRBV6-5 and TRBJ1-6; D is ambiguous. Per the germline V gene, CDR1 is MNHEY and CDR2 is SVGAGI. The V end lost 0 bases, the J end lost 7 bases, and 7 bases lay between the germline ends. This CDR3 is 14 amino acids long. For the CDR3, the DNA is TGTGCCAGCAGTTACTCCCAAGGGAATTCACCCCTCCACTTT. This codes for CASSYSQGNSPLHF.